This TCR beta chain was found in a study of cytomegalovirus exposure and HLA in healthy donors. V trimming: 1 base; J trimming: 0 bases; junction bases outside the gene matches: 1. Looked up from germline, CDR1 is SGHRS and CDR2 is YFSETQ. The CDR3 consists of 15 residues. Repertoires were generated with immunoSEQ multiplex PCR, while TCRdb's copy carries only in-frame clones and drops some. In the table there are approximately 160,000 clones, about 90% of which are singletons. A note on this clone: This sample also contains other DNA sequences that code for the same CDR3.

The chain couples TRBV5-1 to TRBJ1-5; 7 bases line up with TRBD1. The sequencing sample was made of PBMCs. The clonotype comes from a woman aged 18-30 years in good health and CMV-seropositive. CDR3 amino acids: CASSLQGDSNQPQHF. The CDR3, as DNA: TGCGCCAGCAGCTTGCAGGGGGATAGCAATCAGCCCCAGCATTTT.